This note documents a single T cell receptor beta chain sequence. Its antigen is unknown. Base qualities are not provided; no much larger clone lies one nucleotide away. The CDR3 regions of human TCRbeta chains were analyzed by immunosequencing. Regarding the original processing steps: TCRs in the repertoires were matched against a reference library of SARS-CoV-2-specific TCRs that had been generated with the MIRA antigen-specificity platform. Breadth was defined as the fraction of unique TCRs that were SARS-CoV-2-associated, and depth was defined as the fraction of total T cells that were SARS-CoV-2-associated. Using the MIRA data, each spike-specific TCR was mapped to the spike region that the TCR reacts to and placed in a CD4 or CD8 class. Log10-transformed breadth and depth values were compared by one-way ANOVA with Sidak's multiple comparisons tests. Imported from immuneACCESS, the table was reduced by TCRdb to in-frame sequences with V and J called. These copies leave out some clones; in studies compared against another copy, an unresolved V gene accounts for under half, and the cause of the remainder is not known. The V and J calls and clone size were taken over from that table, and D and trimming were inferred from the DNA. The sample has about 100,000 clones on record, about nine tenths of them singletons. Jointly, the top ten make up under 2% of the sample.

This sample was taken from a study of T cell responses to AZD1222 COVID-19 vaccine (dated by TCRdb to about 2021). The study in broad terms: AZD1222 recipients whose second dose came at about 4 weeks and those whose second dose came at about 12 weeks were combined into one group, since spike-specific TCR depth and breadth did not differ between the two schedules. Trial participants were enrolled by age into subgroups of 18-55, 56-69 and 70-plus years, and around 150, 28 and 57 TCR-sequenced participants, respectively, were included in these subgroups. A total of 230 to 250 trial participants underwent TCR sequencing, of whom 200 to 220 received two doses of AZD1222 and about 25 received two doses of the MenACWY control vaccine.

Here V drops 0 bases and J drops 1 base, and the junction holds 7 bases not matched to any gene. The CDR3 goes from the cysteine to the phenylalanine over 17 residues. Of the read, only the CDR3 DNA is kept; its 51 bases are in frame from base 1. In the germline V gene, CDR1 corresponds to SGHRS and CDR2 to YFSETQ. The sample's time point label, decoded: baseline before first vaccination. The vaccinee samples were drawn from two UK trials, COV001 and COV002, one of which was a single-blind randomized controlled phase 2/3 trial testing AZD1222 (ChAdOx1 nCoV-19) in healthy adults. For TCRbeta chain sequencing, PBMC samples were collected from trial participants at day 0 and at day 28 after the second dose. Results and caveats for the whole study, not just this receptor: Participants were mostly white British, with more females than males. The authors suggested clonal diversity may have been underestimated. Epitopes outside the regions mutated in the B.1.351 and B.1.1.7 variants were reportedly recognized by nearly half of the unique spike-specific TCRs. In the small 56-69-year group, the increase in depth fell short of significance, most likely because of low power. The vaccine-associated CD4 TCRs covered the entire spike protein, and the dominant responses fell in regions 160-218 and 743-854. A significant rise in spike-specific TCR breadth and depth was observed after two AZD1222 doses relative to day 0 and relative to MenACWY recipients. Because no day 14 peak-response samples were available, the repertoires could be characterized only after the peak T cell response. Conclusions about previously exposed vaccinees were limited because only six or seven AZD1222 recipients were SARS-CoV-2 seropositive at baseline.

Sequences were derived from peripheral blood, sampled on day 0 of AZD1222 vaccination. The sequence is built from TRBV5-1 and TRBJ2-3; 8 central nucleotides agree with TRBD2. The TCR was taken from an adult in good health. The sequenced DNA is TGCGCCAGCAGCTTGGGGACGGGAGGGGATGGCACAGATACGCAGTATTTT. This gives the protein CASSLGTGGDGTDTQYF. The reference TRBV5-1 and TRBJ2-3 proteins fill in what lies around the CDR3, so the full variable domain reads KAGVTQTPRYLIKTRGQQVTLSCSPISGHRSVSWYQQTPGQGLQFLFEYFSETQRNKGNFPGRFSGRQFSNSRSEMNVSTLELGDSALYLCASSLGTGGDGTDTQYFGPGTRLTVL.